A selection of T cell receptor beta chains follows, all from one sample in a study of a mutant IDH1 vaccine in newly diagnosed glioma. Here immunoSEQ multiplex PCR was the method, and the copy in TCRdb shows in-frame clones only, minus some. This table has tens of thousands of clones, 86% appearing once. Antigens for these TCRs are unknown. Sequencing was performed on PBMCs, taken from a glioma patient whose treatment included an IDH1 peptide vaccine. The source of these receptors is a man aged 35-49 years with glioma. Both conserved end residues are part of each CDR3. The D gene is left open where the match is weak. A clone size is listed for some rows: how often the clone was seen (once, few, many), or a class if it is expanded.

-	TRBV7-7	-	TRBJ1-3	TGTGCTAGCAGCATAGGTGGCCACGGGGGCTCTGGAAACACCATATATTTT	CASSIGGHGGSGNTIYF
-	TRBV27	-	TRBJ1-5	TGTGCCAGCAGTTCACAGGGTGCGAGGCAGCCCCAGCATTTT	CASSSQGARQPQHF
TRBD2	TRBV6-6	-	TRBJ2-7	TGTGCCAGCAGCCTAACTAGCGGGAGTAGTGAGCAGTACTTC	CASSLTSGSSEQYF
TRBD1	TRBV6-1	-	TRBJ1-5	TGTGCCACCGTTAACAGGGGGCACGGCAATCAGCCCCAGCATTTT	CATVNRGHGNQPQHF
-	TRBV7-2	-	TRBJ1-3	TGTGCCAGCAGCCCCCAGCCAGGGCCCGGAAACACCATATATTTT	CASSPQPGPGNTIYF
-	TRBV6-1	-	TRBJ2-6	TGTGCCAGGGGCCGCTCTGGGGCCAACGTCCTGACTTTC	CARGRSGANVLTF
-	TRBV28	-	TRBJ2-7	TGTGCCAGCAGTCTTCTGCGGGTGAGCTCCTACGAGCAGTACTTC	CASSLLRVSSYEQYF
-	TRBV6-5	-	TRBJ1-5	TGTGCCAGCAGTTACCGGGGAGGGCCGCTACATTTT	CASSYRGGPLHF
-	TRBV4-1	once	TRBJ2-1	TGCGCCAGCAGCCGGGCGAGTCTAGCAGCCCTCAATGAGCAGTTCTTC	CASSRASLAALNEQFF
TRBD2	TRBV5-1	-	TRBJ2-1	TGCGCCAGCAGCTTGGGACTAGCGGAGTTCTTC	CASSLGLAEFF
-	TRBV27	once	TRBJ2-3	TGTGCCAGCAAACAGTCGAGCACAGATACGCAGTATTTT	CASKQSSTDTQYF